This record looks at one T cell receptor (beta chain) sequence and its context. Its antigen remains unidentified. TCRdb independently ran MiXCR on the 5' RACE reads; one entry per CDR3 protein. The profile shows roughly 400,000 distinct CDR3 sequences, around 19% of them singletons. The data are from a study of T cells after yellow fever vaccination. Germline V gene sequence: CDR1 LGHDT, CDR2 YNNKEL (reference sequence). The CDR3 has 15 amino acids. V was trimmed by 3 bases and J by 7 bases, leaving 18 bases between them. Notes on the study in general: Peaking on day 5 versus 15, the secondary response was faster but weaker. Most clones from primary vaccination were detected again post-booster (just over 95% CD4, 70% to 90% CD8). There was a small share of clonotypes that showed up in both the CD4 and CD8 compartments.

The rearrangement uses TRBV3-1 and TRBJ2-5, with a tentative D call TRBD1 (6 bases). The receptor comes from a man between 18 and 29 years old who received the YFV17D yellow fever vaccine. The sample was PBMCs, taken before the yellow fever booster vaccination. DNA of the CDR3: TGTGCCAGCAGCCAGATCTCCTCAGGGGAAGCGACCCAGTACTTC. Translating gives CASSQISSGEATQYF.